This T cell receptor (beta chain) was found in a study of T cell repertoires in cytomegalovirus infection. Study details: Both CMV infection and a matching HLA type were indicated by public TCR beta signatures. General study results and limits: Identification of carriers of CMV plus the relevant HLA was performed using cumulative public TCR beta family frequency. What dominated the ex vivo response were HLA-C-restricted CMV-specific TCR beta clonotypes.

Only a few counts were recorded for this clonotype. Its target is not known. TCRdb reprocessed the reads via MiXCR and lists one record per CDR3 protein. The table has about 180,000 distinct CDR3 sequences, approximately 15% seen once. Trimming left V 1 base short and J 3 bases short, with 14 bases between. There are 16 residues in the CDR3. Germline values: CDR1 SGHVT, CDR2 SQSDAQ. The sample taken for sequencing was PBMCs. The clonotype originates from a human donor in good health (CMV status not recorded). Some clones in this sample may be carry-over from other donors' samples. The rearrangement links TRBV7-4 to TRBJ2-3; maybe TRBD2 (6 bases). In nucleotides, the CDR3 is TGTGCCAGCAGCTTAGTATTGCGGGATCCAACAGATACGCAGTATTTT. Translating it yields CASSLVLRDPTDTQYF.